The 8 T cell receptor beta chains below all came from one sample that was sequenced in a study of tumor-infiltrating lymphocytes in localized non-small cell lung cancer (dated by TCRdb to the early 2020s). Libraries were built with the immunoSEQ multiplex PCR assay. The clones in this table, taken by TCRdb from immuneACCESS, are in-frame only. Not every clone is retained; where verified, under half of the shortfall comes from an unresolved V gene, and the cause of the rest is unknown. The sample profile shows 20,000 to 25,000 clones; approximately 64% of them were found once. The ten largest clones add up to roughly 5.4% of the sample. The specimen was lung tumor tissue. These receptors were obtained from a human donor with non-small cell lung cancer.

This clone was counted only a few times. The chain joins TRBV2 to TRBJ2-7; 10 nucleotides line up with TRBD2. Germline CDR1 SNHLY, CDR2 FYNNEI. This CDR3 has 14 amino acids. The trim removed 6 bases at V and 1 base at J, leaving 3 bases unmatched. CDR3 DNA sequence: TGTGCCAGCAGGTGGACTAGCGGTTCCTACGAGCAGTACTTC. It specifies CASRWTSGSYEQYF.

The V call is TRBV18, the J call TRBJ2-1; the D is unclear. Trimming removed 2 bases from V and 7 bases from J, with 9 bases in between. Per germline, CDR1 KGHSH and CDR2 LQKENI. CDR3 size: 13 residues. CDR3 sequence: CASSPLKGNEQFF. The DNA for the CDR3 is TGTGCCAGCTCACCATTAAAAGGGAATGAGCAGTTCTTC.

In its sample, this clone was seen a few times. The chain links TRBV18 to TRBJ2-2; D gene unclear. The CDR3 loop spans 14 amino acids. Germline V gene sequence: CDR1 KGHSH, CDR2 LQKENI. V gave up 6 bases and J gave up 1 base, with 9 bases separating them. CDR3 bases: TGTGCCAGCTCCCCCGACTTGAACACCGGGGAGCTGTTTTTT. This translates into CASSPDLNTGELFF.

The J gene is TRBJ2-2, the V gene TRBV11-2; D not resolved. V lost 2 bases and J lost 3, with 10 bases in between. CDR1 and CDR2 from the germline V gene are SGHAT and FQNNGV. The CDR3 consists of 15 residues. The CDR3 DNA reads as TGTGCCAGCAGCTTAAACCCCGGGTACACCGGGGAGCTGTTTTTT. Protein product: CASSLNPGYTGELFF.

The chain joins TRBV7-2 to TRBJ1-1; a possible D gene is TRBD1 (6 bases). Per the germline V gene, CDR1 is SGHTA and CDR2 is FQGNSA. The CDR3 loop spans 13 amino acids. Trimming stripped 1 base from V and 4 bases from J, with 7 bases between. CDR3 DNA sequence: TGTGCCAGCAGCTTAGTGACAGGCACTGAAGCTTTCTTT. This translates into CASSLVTGTEAFF.

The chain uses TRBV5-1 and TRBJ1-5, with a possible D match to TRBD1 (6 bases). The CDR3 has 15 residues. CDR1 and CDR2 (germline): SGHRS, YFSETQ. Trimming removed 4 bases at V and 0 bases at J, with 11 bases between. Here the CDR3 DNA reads TGCGCCAGCAGCCCTGGGACATCTAGCAATCAGCCCCAGCATTTT. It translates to CASSPGTSSNQPQHF.

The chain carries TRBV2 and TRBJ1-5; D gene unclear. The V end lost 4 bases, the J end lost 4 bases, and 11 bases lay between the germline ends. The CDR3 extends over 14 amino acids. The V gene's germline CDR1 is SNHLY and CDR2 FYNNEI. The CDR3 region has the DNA TGTGCCAGCAGTGGGGTCTCAGGAAATCAGCCCCAGCATTTT. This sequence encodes CASSGVSGNQPQHF.

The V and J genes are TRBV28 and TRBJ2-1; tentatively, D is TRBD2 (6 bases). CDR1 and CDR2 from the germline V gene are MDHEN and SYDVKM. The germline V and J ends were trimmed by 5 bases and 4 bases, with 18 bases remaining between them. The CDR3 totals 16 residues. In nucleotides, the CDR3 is TGTGCCAGCAGTCCTACTGTGGGTAGCGGATACAATGAGCAGTTCTTC. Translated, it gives CASSPTVGSGYNEQFF.